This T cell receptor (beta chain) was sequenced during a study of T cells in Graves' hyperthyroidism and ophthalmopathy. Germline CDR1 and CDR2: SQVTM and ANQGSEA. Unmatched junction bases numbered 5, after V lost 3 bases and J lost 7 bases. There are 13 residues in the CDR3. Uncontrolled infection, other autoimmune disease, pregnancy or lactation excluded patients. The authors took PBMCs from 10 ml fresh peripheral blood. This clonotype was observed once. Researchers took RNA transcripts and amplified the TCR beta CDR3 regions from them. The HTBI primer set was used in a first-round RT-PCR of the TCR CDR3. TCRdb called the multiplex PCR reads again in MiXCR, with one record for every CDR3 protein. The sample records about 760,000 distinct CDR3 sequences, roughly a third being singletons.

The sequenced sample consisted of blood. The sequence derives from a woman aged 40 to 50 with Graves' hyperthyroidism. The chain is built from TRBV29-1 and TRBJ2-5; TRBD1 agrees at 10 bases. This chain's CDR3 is CSVEGQGRATQYF. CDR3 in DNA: TGCAGCGTTGAGGGACAGGGGAGGGCGACCCAGTACTTC. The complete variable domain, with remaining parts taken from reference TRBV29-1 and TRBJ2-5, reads SAVISQKPSRDICQRGTSLTIQCQVDSQVTMMFWYRQQPGQSLTLIATANQGSEATYESGFVIDKFPISRPNLTFSTLTVSNMSPEDSSIYLCSVEGQGRATQYFGPGTRLLVL.